The rows below give T cell receptor beta chains drawn from one sample of a study of cytomegalovirus exposure and HLA in healthy donors. Sequencing used immunoSEQ multiplex PCR; TCRdb keeps in-frame clones, though not all of them. Here the sample spans 120,000 to 150,000 clones, around 79% being singletons. Sequencing was done on a sample of PBMCs. All receptors derive from a young woman in good health and CMV-seronegative. CDR3s include the opening cysteine and the closing phenylalanine or tryptophan. The order of the fields is CDR3 length, D gene, V gene, J gene, clone size, CDR3 protein, CDR3 DNA. D genes are given only for firm matches. Some rows have no size entry. The others give once, few or many, or a class for an expanded clone.

15	.	TRBV6-5	TRBJ1-2	.	CASRRPGGPPYGYTF	TGTGCCAGCAGGCGCCCGGGCGGGCCCCCCTATGGCTACACCTTC
14	.	TRBV5-1	TRBJ2-7	.	CASSMVTYPYEQYF	TGCGCCAGCAGCATGGTCACGTATCCCTACGAGCAGTACTTC
16	.	TRBV7-7	TRBJ1-3	.	CASSLSRTLGGNTIYF	TGTGCTAGCAGCTTAAGTCGCACTCTCGGGGGAAACACCATATATTTT
14	.	TRBV27	TRBJ2-7	few	CASSYQSGTYEQYF	TGTGCCAGCAGTTACCAATCCGGGACCTACGAGCAGTACTTC
18	.	TRBV28	TRBJ1-5	once	CASSRTGTRKTYYQPQHF	TGTGCCAGCAGTCGAACAGGAACCCGAAAAACTTACTATCAGCCCCAGCATTTT
16	TRBD1	TRBV10-3	TRBJ1-6	.	CAISDPDRAINSPLHF	TGTGCCATCAGTGACCCGGACAGGGCGATTAATTCACCCCTCCACTTT
13	TRBD1	TRBV27	TRBJ2-5	few	CASSQQGSETQYF	TGTGCCAGCAGCCAACAGGGGAGCGAGACCCAGTACTTC
14	TRBD2	TRBV13	TRBJ2-3	few	CASSLGGSRDTQYF	TGTGCCAGCAGCTTGGGAGGGAGTCGAGATACGCAGTATTTT
13	TRBD1	TRBV19	TRBJ1-2	.	CASSRQGPYGYTF	TGTGCCAGTAGCCGACAGGGTCCCTATGGCTACACCTTC
14	.	TRBV7-3	TRBJ1-2	.	CASSLMGGAEGYTF	TGTGCCAGCAGCTTAATGGGAGGGGCGGAGGGCTACACCTTC
16	TRBD1	TRBV7-9	TRBJ1-2	.	CASSFLGTGGASGYTF	TGTGCCAGCAGCTTCCTAGGGACAGGGGGTGCTAGTGGCTACACCTTC
12	.	TRBV30	TRBJ2-2	.	CAWGRESGELFF	TGTGCCTGGGGTCGGGAGTCCGGGGAGCTGTTTTTT
17	TRBD2	TRBV5-1	TRBJ2-1	once	CASSPGLAGGLNNEQFF	TGCGCCAGCAGCCCGGGCCTAGCGGGGGGGTTAAACAATGAGCAGTTCTTC
15	.	TRBV6-1	TRBJ1-1	.	CASSDLTGLNTEAFF	TGTGCCAGCAGTGATCTGACAGGATTGAACACTGAAGCTTTCTTT
15	.	TRBV7-8	TRBJ1-2	.	CASSPRDYINYGYTF	TGTGCCAGCAGCCCCAGGGACTACATTAACTATGGCTACACCTTC
14	.	TRBV27	TRBJ1-5	few	CASGPRQSNQPQHF	TGTGCCAGCGGCCCTCGACAAAGCAATCAGCCCCAGCATTTT
14	.	TRBV19	TRBJ2-7	.	CASRIRGFSDEQYF	TGTGCCAGTAGGATACGGGGATTTTCGGACGAGCAGTACTTC
16	TRBD1	TRBV4-2	TRBJ1-2	.	CASSQGTGGTIGGYTF	TGTGCCAGCAGCCAAGGAACAGGGGGTACCATCGGCGGCTACACCTTC
19	TRBD2	TRBV18	TRBJ2-2	.	CASSAVRSGGSANTGELFF	TGTGCCAGCTCCGCCGTGAGGAGCGGGGGATCCGCGAACACCGGGGAGCTGTTTTTT
16	TRBD2	TRBV4-3	TRBJ2-1	.	CASSQVSGGAYNEQFF	TGCGCCAGCAGCCAGGTTAGCGGGGGGGCCTACAATGAGCAGTTCTTC
15	.	TRBV27	TRBJ2-5	.	CASSLDPRQDPTQYF	TGTGCCAGCAGTTTAGATCCCCGACAGGATCCGACCCAGTACTTC
15	TRBD2	TRBV27	TRBJ2-7	.	CASSLGLAGGDEQYF	TGTGCCAGCAGTCTAGGACTAGCGGGGGGGGACGAGCAGTACTTC
16	TRBD1	TRBV9	TRBJ2-5	.	CASSVEPTGGRETQYF	TGTGCCAGCAGCGTAGAACCCACAGGGGGCAGAGAGACCCAGTACTTC
15	.	TRBV27	TRBJ2-3	.	CASSPGTPSTDTQYF	TGTGCCAGCAGCCCAGGGACACCTAGCACAGATACGCAGTATTTT
13	TRBD1	TRBV6-1	TRBJ2-7	.	CASSGDSTYEQYF	TGTGCCAGCAGTGGGGACAGCACCTACGAGCAGTACTTC
15	.	TRBV27	TRBJ2-3	.	CASSLAGPHTDTQYF	TGTGCCAGCAGTTTAGCGGGACCGCACACAGATACGCAGTATTTT
18	.	TRBV2	TRBJ2-1	.	CASSEALLGQGRVNEQFF	TGTGCCAGCAGTGAAGCGCTTCTGGGGCAGGGTCGGGTCAATGAGCAGTTCTTC
15	TRBD1	TRBV2	TRBJ2-5	.	CASSEDRGLQETQYF	TGTGCCAGCAGTGAGGACAGGGGCTTACAAGAGACCCAGTACTTC
14	TRBD1	TRBV5-6	TRBJ1-1	.	CASSFGTESTEAFF	TGTGCCAGCAGCTTTGGGACAGAAAGCACTGAAGCTTTCTTT
15	TRBD1	TRBV11-3	TRBJ2-5	.	CASSPGTGGAETQYF	TGTGCCAGCAGCCCCGGGACAGGGGGCGCAGAGACCCAGTACTTC
15	.	TRBV9	TRBJ2-3	.	CASSVSGANTDTQYF	TGTGCCAGCAGCGTATCAGGGGCGAACACAGATACGCAGTATTTT
16	.	TRBV13	TRBJ1-4	.	CASSLLRGNIGEKLFF	TGTGCCAGCAGCCTCTTGCGGGGGAATATCGGGGAAAAACTGTTTTTT
13	TRBD1	TRBV19	TRBJ1-1	.	CASREGADTEAFF	TGTGCCAGTAGGGAGGGGGCCGATACTGAAGCTTTCTTT
14	TRBD1	TRBV2	TRBJ1-1	few	CASEGQGMNTEAFF	TGTGCCAGCGAAGGACAGGGGATGAACACTGAAGCTTTCTTT
15	.	TRBV6-5	TRBJ1-1	.	CASSWAGPRDTEAFF	TGTGCCAGCAGTTGGGCAGGGCCGCGCGACACTGAAGCTTTCTTT
15	TRBD1	TRBV6-1	TRBJ1-5	.	CASSLTGLSNQPQHF	TGTGCCAGCAGTTTGACAGGGCTTAGCAATCAGCCCCAGCATTTT